The clone carrying this T cell receptor beta chain was detected once. The germline CDR1 and CDR2 sequences are GTSNPN and SVGIG (reference sequence). Trimming shortened V by 4 bases and J by 0 bases, and 7 bases separated the two germline ends. This CDR3 is built from 13 residues. Clones were read by immunoSEQ multiplex PCR, and TCRdb kept only the in-frame ones, dropping some. Of approximately 41,000 clones listed, roughly 93% are singletons. The data were taken from a study of cytomegalovirus exposure and HLA in healthy donors. The specimen sequenced was PBMCs. The origin of this receptor is a man aged 18 to 30 in good health and CMV-seronegative. The gene calls are TRBV30 and TRBJ1-5; the D is unclear. The CDR3 spells CAWNRYSNQPQHF. CDR3 in DNA: TGTGCCTGGAACCGGTATAGCAATCAGCCCCAGCATTTT.